This is a list of T cell receptor beta chains from one sample in a study of control samples from healthy donors and cancer patients. Libraries were prepared by immunoSEQ multiplex PCR; TCRdb keeps only in-frame clonotypes and omits some of them. The sample holds approximately 220,000 clones; 90% to 95% are singletons and the top ten take around 1.5%. Sequencing used blood. These TCRs come from a man aged 50 or older in good health. The CDR3 runs from the conserved cysteine through the conserved F or W. Fields, in order: J gene, clone size, V gene, CDR3 protein. Rows give clone size only sometimes, using once, few, many, or a class for an expanded clone.

TRBJ2-3,NA,TRBV14,CASSQANTDTQYF
TRBJ2-7,once,TRBV7-3,CASSLGQGNEQYF
TRBJ1-1,NA,TRBV9,CASSVNAANTEAFF
TRBJ1-2,NA,TRBV7-9,CASSLERNYGYTF
TRBJ2-7,NA,TRBV3-1/TRBV3-2,CASSPRAYEQYF
TRBJ1-1,NA,TRBV6-2/TRBV6-3,CASSYSTMNTEAFF
TRBJ1-4,NA,TRBV5-1,CASSAGTANEKLFF
TRBJ2-1,NA,TRBV21-1,CASSNGDRGLIEQFF
TRBJ1-6,NA,TRBV2,CASSDKGQRGSPLHF
TRBJ1-5,NA,TRBV7-2,CASSEQYSNQPQHF
TRBJ1-2,NA,TRBV9,CASSDTGLGSYGYTF
TRBJ2-3,NA,TRBV5-1,CASSLPGGSTDTQYF
TRBJ2-6,NA,TRBV5-4,CASSFSGRSSGANVLTF
TRBJ1-5,NA,TRBV28,CASSLLDQPQHF
TRBJ2-3,NA,TRBV6-1,CASSEEGDRGPDTQYF
TRBJ1-1,once,TRBV19,CATHRGRGDTEAFF
TRBJ1-6,once,TRBV30,CAWSAPGARNSPLHF
TRBJ1-4,NA,TRBV7-9,CASSLGTDEFGKLFF
TRBJ1-1,NA,TRBV11-3,CASSLAPGSEAFF
TRBJ1-2,NA,TRBV3-1/TRBV3-2,CASSQDVVGYYGYTF
TRBJ1-6,NA,TRBV30,CAWSPSGTVGNSPLHF
TRBJ1-1,NA,TRBV5-1,CASSPGTGGLQDTEAFF
TRBJ1-2,NA,TRBV6-5,CASGLQRNYGYTF
TRBJ1-3,NA,TRBV2,CASSGGGGNTIYF
TRBJ2-2,few,TRBV5-5,CASSGTFAGELFF
TRBJ1-5,once,TRBV6-5,CASSYSGGNQPQHF
TRBJ1-1,NA,TRBV7-8,CASSLGRGSQNTEAFF
TRBJ1-2,once,TRBV28,CASSLFTGQGVNGYTF
TRBJ1-1,NA,TRBV6-6,CASSFSGNPSEAFF
TRBJ2-1,NA,TRBV2,CASRVQGVNEQFF
TRBJ2-1,NA,TRBV20-1,CSARQGTEQFF
TRBJ1-5,NA,TRBV28,CASQGQGAQPQHF
TRBJ1-1,NA,TRBV5-4,CASSLWQGRNTEAFF
TRBJ1-1,NA,TRBV3-1/TRBV3-2,CASSQAGQRTEAFF
TRBJ1-2,NA,TRBV10-2,CASSHTGVGGYTF
TRBJ1-3,NA,TRBV28,CASSFPAGGGNTIYF
TRBJ2-5,NA,TRBV15,CATSREHRPGTQYF
TRBJ2-1,once,TRBV19,CASSTQVYNEQFF
TRBJ1-6,NA,TRBV5-8,CASSADRANSPLHF
TRBJ1-5,NA,TRBV15,CATSSRTVSNQPQHF
TRBJ1-5,NA,TRBV5-6,CASSFQGNQPQHF
TRBJ2-6,NA,TRBV6-5,CATLRPGGANVLTF
TRBJ2-7,NA,TRBV9,CASSVGGGDEQYF
TRBJ1-4,NA,TRBV7-9,CASSRKDSGSEKLFF
TRBJ1-2,NA,TRBV11-1,CASSPGQDYGYTF
TRBJ2-3,NA,TRBV28,CASSNGGRATDTQYF
TRBJ2-7,NA,TRBV10-2,CASRDLNSYEQYF
TRBJ2-7,NA,TRBV5-6,CASIRTGIYEQYF
TRBJ1-1,once,TRBV6-5,CASTYPGGNTEAFF
TRBJ1-2,NA,TRBV5-4,CASSLAPQNYGYTF
TRBJ2-2,NA,TRBV7-6,CASSLATGAVGELFF
TRBJ2-5,once,TRBV5-1,CASSLGGAPLETQYF
TRBJ1-5,NA,TRBV5-1,CASSIDRGSQPQHF